Below, one TCR beta chain is given with its context. The antigen is unknown. Every sample yielded at least 6.5 million isolated PBMCs. The data are from a study of blood T cells in healthy people across ages. Overall study findings and caveats: Higher diversity, along with more naive CD4+ cells, distinguished long-lived donors from aged donors. In older individuals, TCR beta diversity per million T cells was lower, falling roughly linearly with age.

The CDR3 consists of 13 residues. Germline assignment: CDR1 SEHNR and CDR2 FQNEAQ (reference sequence). Trimming shortened V by 5 bases and J by 7 bases, and 14 bases separated the two germline ends. Alongside a J-beta primer mix, a sample-barcoded 5' primer served in a second PCR lasting about 6 to 12 cycles. Every cDNA molecule bore a tag from a template-switch adaptor containing 12 random nucleotides. TCRdb fed the 5' RACE reads into MiXCR, producing one record per CDR3 protein. The table records hundreds of thousands of distinct CDR3 sequences, about 21% of them present only once. The genes are TRBV7-9 and TRBJ1-2, with D tentatively TRBD1 (6 bases). The receptor was isolated from a man between 65 and 79 years old in good health. Sequenced material: blood. CDR3 in amino acids: CASSPLRGGGYTF. The CDR3 DNA reads TGTGCCAGCAGCCCCTTGAGGGGGGGTGGCTACACCTTC.